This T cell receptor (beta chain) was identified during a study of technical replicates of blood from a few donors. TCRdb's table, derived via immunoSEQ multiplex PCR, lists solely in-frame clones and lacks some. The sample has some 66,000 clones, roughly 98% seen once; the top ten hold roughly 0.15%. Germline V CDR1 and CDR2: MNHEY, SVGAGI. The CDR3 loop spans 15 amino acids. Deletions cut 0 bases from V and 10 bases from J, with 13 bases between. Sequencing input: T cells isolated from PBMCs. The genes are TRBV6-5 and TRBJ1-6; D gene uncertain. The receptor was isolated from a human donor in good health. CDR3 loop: CASSYSGGGRSPLHF. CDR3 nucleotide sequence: TGTGCCAGCAGTTACTCTGGTGGAGGGCGCTCACCCCTCCACTTT.